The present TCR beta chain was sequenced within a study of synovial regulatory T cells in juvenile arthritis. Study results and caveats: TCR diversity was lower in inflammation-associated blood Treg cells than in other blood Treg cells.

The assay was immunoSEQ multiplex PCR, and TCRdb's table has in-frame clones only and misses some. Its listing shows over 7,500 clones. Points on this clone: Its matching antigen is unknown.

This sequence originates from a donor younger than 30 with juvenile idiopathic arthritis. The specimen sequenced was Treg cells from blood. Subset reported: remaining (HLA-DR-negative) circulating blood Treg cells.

This chain's CDR3 is CASTENRDSSYEQYF. The chain couples TRBV6-4 to TRBJ2-7; no DNA is available, so the TRBD1 call from TCRdb remains unchecked. The germline V gene has CDR1 MRHNA and CDR2 SNTAGT. This CDR3 has 15 amino acids. No DNA sequence is on record.